This T cell receptor beta chain was sequenced in a study of siplizumab effects on memory and regulatory T cells. Study-wide background: Either no drug or siplizumab at about 1 ug/mL was used in mixed lymphocyte reactions that were paired.

Points from the study as a whole: The mapping of alloreactive clones to unstimulated subsets covered only a minor fraction of them. Alloreactive sequences traceable to unstimulated CD4+ memory cells declined significantly under siplizumab. Greater diversity than memory cells seemed evident in naive T cells, which also appeared to be major alloresponse contributors.

This clone was detected a few times. Its target is not known. The length of the CDR3 is 14 residues. CDR1 is MDHEN, CDR2 SYDVKM, per germline. V lost 8 bases and J 5 bases, leaving 16 bases between the germline ends. Profiling relied on immunoSEQ multiplex PCR, and the TCRdb table lists in-frame clones only, not all of them. The sample carries around 18,000 clones, roughly 51% recorded once. The mixed lymphocyte reaction cells were cocultured at 37°C for more than five days. This chain connects TRBV28 to TRBJ1-5; D possibly corresponds to TRBD1 (5 bases). The TCR comes from a human donor in good health; the cells came from an allogeneic mixed lymphocyte reaction. Specimen: CFSE-low (dividing) CD4+ T cells sorted from an allogeneic mixed lymphocyte reaction. The CDR3 nucleotides read TGTGCCAGCTCACTTGGGGGTGATCATCAGCCCCAGCATTTT. Encoded protein: CASSLGGDHQPQHF. Drawing the rest from reference TRBV28 and TRBJ1-5, the complete variable domain is DVKVTQSSRYLVKRTGEKVFLECVQDMDHENMFWYRQDPGLGLRLIYFSYDVKMKEKGDIPEGYSVSREKKERFSLILESASTNQTSMYLCASSLGGDHQPQHFGDGTRLSIL.